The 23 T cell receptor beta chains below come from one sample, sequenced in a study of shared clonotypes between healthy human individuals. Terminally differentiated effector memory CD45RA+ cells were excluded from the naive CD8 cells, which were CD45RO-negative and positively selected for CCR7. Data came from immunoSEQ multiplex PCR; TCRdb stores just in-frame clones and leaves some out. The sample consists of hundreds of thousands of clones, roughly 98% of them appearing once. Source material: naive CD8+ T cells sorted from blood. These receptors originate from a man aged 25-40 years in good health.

CDR3 in DNA: TGTGCCAGCAGCCTTACTGCTTATTTGGGGGAGCAGTTCTTC. Translation: CASSLTAYLGEQFF. The V and J genes are TRBV7-9 and TRBJ2-1; D is ambiguous. V lost 5 bases and J lost 10, with 18 bases in between. The CDR3 totals 14 residues. Germline V gives CDR1 SEHNR, CDR2 FQNEAQ (reference sequence).

The CDR3 spells CASSFKARDRGTEAFF. CDR3 coding DNA: TGTGCCAGCAGCTTTAAGGCGCGGGATCGAGGCACTGAAGCTTTCTTT. The chain has TRBV7-9 and TRBJ1-1; D gene ambiguous. The V and J ends lost 3 bases and 4 bases respectively, with 18 bases between them. The CDR3 covers 16 residues. Germline V CDR1 and CDR2: SEHNR, FQNEAQ (reference sequence).

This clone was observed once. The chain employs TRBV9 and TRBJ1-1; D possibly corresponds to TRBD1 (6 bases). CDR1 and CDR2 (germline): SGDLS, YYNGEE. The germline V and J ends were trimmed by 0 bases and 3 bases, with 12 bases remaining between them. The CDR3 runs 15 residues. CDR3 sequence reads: CASSVDGRGHTEAFF. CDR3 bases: TGTGCCAGCAGCGTAGATGGCAGGGGTCACACTGAAGCTTTCTTT.

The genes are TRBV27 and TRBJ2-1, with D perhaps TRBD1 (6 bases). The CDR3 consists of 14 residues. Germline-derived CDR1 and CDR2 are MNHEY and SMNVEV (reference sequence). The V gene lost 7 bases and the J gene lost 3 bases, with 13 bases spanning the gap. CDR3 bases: TGTGCCAGCAACGCCCTGGACAGCTACAATGAGCAGTTCTTC. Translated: CASNALDSYNEQFF.

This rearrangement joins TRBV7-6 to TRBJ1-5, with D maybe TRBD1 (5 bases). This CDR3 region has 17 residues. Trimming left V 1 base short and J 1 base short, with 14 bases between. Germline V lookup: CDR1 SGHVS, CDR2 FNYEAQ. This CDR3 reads CASSLGVAGPSNQPQHF. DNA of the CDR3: TGTGCCAGCAGCTTAGGTGTGGCAGGGCCGAGCAATCAGCCCCAGCATTTT.

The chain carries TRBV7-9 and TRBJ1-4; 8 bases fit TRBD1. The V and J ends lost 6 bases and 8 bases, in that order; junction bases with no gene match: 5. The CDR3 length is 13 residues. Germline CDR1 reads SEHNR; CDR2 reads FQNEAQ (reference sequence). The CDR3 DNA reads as TGTGCCAGCAGGCAGGGGGCGGACGAAAAACTGTTTTTT. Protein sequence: CASRQGADEKLFF.

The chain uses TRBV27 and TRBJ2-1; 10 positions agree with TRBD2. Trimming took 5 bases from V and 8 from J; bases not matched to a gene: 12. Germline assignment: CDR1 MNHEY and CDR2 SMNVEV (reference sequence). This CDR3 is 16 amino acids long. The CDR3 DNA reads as TGTGCCAGCAGTGAAAATCTAGCGGGAGCTTTCTATGAGCAGTTCTTC. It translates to CASSENLAGAFYEQFF.

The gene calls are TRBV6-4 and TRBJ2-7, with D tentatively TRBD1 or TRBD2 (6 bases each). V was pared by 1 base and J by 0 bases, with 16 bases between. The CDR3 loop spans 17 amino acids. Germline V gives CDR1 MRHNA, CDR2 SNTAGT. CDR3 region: CASSDLWGAGTSYEQYF. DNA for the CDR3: TGTGCCAGCAGTGACTTATGGGGGGCAGGGACCTCCTACGAGCAGTACTTC.

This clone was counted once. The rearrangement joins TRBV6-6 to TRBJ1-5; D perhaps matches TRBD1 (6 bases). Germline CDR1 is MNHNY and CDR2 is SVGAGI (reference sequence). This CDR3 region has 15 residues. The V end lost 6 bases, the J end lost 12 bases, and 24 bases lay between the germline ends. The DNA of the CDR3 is TGTGCCAGCAGCCCTGTGGGGGGGGCCTCCAAAAACCAGCATTTT. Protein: CASSPVGGASKNQHF.

This CDR3 is CASRTVGTPKTNLREQYF. In DNA, the CDR3 is TGTGCCAGCCGAACGGTGGGGACACCTAAAACCAACCTACGAGAACAGTACTTC. This chain links TRBV27 with TRBJ2-7, with D perhaps TRBD1 (6 bases). CDR1 is MNHEY, CDR2 SMNVEV, per germline (reference sequence). V lost 8 bases, J lost 10 bases, and 36 bases lay in between. CDR3 length: 18 residues.

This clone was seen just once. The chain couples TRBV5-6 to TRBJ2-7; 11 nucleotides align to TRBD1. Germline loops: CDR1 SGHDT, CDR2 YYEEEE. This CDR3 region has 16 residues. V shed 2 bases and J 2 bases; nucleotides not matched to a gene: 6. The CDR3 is CASSLLPGQGAYEQYF. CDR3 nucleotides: TGTGCCAGCAGCTTATTACCGGGACAGGGGGCCTACGAGCAGTACTTC.

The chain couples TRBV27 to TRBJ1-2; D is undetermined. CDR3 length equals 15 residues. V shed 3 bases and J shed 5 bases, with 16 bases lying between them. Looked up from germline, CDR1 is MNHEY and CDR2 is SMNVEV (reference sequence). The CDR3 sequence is CASSFSSAGGYGYTF. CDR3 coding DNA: TGTGCCAGCAGTTTCTCTTCGGCAGGCGGGTATGGCTACACCTTC.

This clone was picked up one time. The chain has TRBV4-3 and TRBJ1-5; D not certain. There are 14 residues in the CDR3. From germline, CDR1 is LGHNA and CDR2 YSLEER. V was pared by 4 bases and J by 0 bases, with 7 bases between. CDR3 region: CASSPSYSNQPQHF. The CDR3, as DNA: TGCGCCAGCAGCCCGAGCTATAGCAATCAGCCCCAGCATTTT.

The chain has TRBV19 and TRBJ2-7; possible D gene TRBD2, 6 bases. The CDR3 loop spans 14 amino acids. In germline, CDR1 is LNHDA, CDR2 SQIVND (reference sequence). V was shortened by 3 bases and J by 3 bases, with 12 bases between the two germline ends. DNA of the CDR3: TGTGCCAGTAGTATTGGGGGAGGCGGCTACGAGCAGTACTTC. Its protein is CASSIGGGGYEQYF.

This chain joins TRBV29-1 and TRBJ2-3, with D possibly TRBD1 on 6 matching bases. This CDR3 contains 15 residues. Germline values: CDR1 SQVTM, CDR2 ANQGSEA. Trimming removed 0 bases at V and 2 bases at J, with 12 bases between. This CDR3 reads CSVEDRGGNTDTQYF. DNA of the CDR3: TGCAGCGTTGAAGACAGGGGTGGGAACACAGATACGCAGTATTTT.

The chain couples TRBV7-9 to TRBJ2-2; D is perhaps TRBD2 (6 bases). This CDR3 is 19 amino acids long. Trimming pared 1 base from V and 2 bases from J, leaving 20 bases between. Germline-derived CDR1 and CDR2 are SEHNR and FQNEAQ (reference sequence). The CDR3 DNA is TGTGCCAGCAGCTTAGTAATGGGCGGGGAGCCCCAAAACACCGGGGAGCTGTTTTTT. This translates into CASSLVMGGEPQNTGELFF.

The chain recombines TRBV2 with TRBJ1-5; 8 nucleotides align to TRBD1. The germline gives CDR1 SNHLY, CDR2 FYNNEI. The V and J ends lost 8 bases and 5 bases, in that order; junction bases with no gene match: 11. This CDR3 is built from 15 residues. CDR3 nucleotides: TGTGCCAGCCGGTGGGAGGACAGGGCTCATCAGCCCCAGCATTTT. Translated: CASRWEDRAHQPQHF.

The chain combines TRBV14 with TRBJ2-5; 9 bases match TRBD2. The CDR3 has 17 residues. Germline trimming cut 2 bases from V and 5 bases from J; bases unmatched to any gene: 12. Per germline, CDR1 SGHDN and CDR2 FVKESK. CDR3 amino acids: CASSQWELAGVQETQYF. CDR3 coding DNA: TGTGCCAGCAGCCAATGGGAATTAGCGGGAGTTCAGGAGACCCAGTACTTC.

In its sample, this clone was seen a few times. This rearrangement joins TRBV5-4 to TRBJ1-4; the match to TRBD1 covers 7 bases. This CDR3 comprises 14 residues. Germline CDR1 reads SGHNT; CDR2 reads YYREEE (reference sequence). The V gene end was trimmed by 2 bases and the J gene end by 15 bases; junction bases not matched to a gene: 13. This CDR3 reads CASSLGGRPQELFF. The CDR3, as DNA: TGTGCCAGCAGCTTAGGGGGCAGGCCCCAAGAATTGTTTTTT. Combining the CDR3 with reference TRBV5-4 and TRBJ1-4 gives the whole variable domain ETGVTQSPTHLIKTRGQQVTLRCSSQSGHNTVSWYQQALGQGPQFIFQYYREEENGRGNFPPRFSGLQFPNYSSELNVNALELDDSALYLCASSLGGRPQELFFGSGTQLSVL.

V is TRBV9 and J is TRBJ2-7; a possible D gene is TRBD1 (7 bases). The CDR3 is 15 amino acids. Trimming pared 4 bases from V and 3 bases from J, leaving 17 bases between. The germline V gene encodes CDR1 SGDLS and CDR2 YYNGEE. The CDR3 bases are TGTGCCAGCAGCCCCGCCCCAGGGGGGAACTACGAGCAGTACTTC. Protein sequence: CASSPAPGGNYEQYF.

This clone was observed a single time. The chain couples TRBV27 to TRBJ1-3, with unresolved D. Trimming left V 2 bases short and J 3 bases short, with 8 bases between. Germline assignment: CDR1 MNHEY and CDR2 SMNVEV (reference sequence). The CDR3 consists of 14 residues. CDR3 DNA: TGTGCCAGCAGTTTAGCACAGTTTGGAAACACCATATATTTT. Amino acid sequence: CASSLAQFGNTIYF.

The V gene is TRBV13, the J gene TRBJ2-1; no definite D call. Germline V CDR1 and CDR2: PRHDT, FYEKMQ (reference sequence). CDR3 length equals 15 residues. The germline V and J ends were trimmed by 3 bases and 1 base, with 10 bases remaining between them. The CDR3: CASSFGQSSYNEQFF. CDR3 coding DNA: TGTGCCAGCAGCTTTGGTCAGTCTTCCTACAATGAGCAGTTCTTC.

Here the CDR3 reads CASSGLEGASSYEQYF. In DNA form, the CDR3 reads TGCGCCAGCAGCGGGTTGGAGGGGGCTTCTTCCTACGAGCAGTACTTC. This rearrangement joins TRBV5-1 to TRBJ2-7; possibly TRBD1 for D (7 bases). The CDR3 runs 16 residues. The germline CDR1 and CDR2 sequences are SGHRS and YFSETQ. The V end lost 4 bases, the J end lost 1 base, and 18 bases lay between the germline ends.